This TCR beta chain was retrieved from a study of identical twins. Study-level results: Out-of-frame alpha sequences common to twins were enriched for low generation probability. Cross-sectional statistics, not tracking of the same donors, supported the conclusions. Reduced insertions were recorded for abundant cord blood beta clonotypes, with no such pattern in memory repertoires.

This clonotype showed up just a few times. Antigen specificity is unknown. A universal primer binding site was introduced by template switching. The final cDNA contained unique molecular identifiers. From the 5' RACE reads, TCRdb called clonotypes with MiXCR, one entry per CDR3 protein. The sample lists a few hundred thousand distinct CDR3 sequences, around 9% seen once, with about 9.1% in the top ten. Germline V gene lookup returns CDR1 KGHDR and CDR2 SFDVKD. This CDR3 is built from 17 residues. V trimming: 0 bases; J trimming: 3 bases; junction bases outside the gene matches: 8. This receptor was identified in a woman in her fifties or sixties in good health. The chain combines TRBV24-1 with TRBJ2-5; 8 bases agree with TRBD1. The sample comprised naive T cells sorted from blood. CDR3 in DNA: TGTGCCACCAGTGATTTGCGCCCCGGACAGGGTAAAGAGACCCAGTACTTC. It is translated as CATSDLRPGQGKETQYF.